The rows below give T cell receptor beta chains drawn from one sample of a study of T cell changes during pregnancy in multiple sclerosis. TCRdb's copy holds only in-frame clones and misses some; the assay was immunoSEQ multiplex PCR. The sample holds around 100,000 clones, roughly 90% seen once. Sequenced here: peripheral blood, sampled after pregnancy. The receptors here all came from a female donor with multiple sclerosis, enrolled in a pregnancy study. The CDR3 runs from the conserved cysteine through the conserved F or W. D genes are given only for firm matches. Clone size is not always given. Where it is, it says once, few, many or a class for expanded clones.

TRBV6-1	TRBD1	-	TRBJ1-1	TGTGCCAGCAGCCCGATAGGGGGCGAAGCTTTCTTT	CASSPIGGEAFF
TRBV6-6	-	-	TRBJ1-5	TGTGCCAGCAGTTACTCGAGTGCAGGGAATCAGCCCCAGCATTTT	CASSYSSAGNQPQHF
TRBV13	-	-	TRBJ2-1	TGTGCCAGCCTACTTACGGGGGGCCCATTTCCTGAGCAGTTCTTC	CASLLTGGPFPEQFF
TRBV7-9	TRBD1	-	TRBJ2-5	TGTGCCAGCAGCCCCTTGGACAGGGGAGAGACCCAGTACTTC	CASSPLDRGETQYF
TRBV5-3	-	-	TRBJ1-2	TGTGCCAGACCCCGAGGGGGGGTAGGAGGCTACACCTTC	CARPRGGVGGYTF
TRBV4-2	-	-	TRBJ2-2	TGTGCCAGCAGCCAAGATAGGGTTACTCCGGGGACCGGGGAGCTGTTTTTT	CASSQDRVTPGTGELFF
TRBV5-1	TRBD1	-	TRBJ2-7	TGCGCCACCCGCCCGGGACAGGTAAGCGCCGAGCAGTACTTC	CATRPGQVSAEQYF
TRBV29-1	-	-	TRBJ2-2	TGCAGCGTTGTGATCGCCGGCCTCGAGGGCACCGGGGAGCTGTTTTTT	CSVVIAGLEGTGELFF
TRBV7-2	-	-	TRBJ1-1	TGTGCCAGCAGCCCTGGGACAGAAGCTTTCTTT	CASSPGTEAFF
TRBV27	TRBD2	-	TRBJ2-1	TGTGCCAGCAGTTTGCGGGGGGAGAGGAATGAGCAGTTCTTC	CASSLRGERNEQFF
TRBV7-2	-	once	TRBJ2-7	TGTGCCAGCAGCTCGCAGGGGTCCTACGAGCAGTACTTC	CASSSQGSYEQYF
TRBV7-8	TRBD2	-	TRBJ2-3	TGTGCCAGCAGCTTACCGGCGGGGGGCCGCGGGGCTTCTAGCACAGATACGCAGTATTTT	CASSLPAGGRGASSTDTQYF
TRBV19	TRBD1	-	TRBJ1-5	TGTGCCAGTAGCAGGACAGGGGGAGTTCAGCCCCAGCATTTT	CASSRTGGVQPQHF
TRBV7-8	-	-	TRBJ1-3	TGTGCCAGCAGCCCCAGGGACTCTGGAAACACCATATATTTT	CASSPRDSGNTIYF
TRBV4-1	TRBD2	-	TRBJ2-7	TGCGCCAGCAGCCTACACGGGGGGGATGCCTACGAGCAGTACTTC	CASSLHGGDAYEQYF
TRBV5-5	TRBD1	-	TRBJ1-2	TGTGCCAGCAGCTTGGCGGACAGGGGTCATGGCTACACCTTC	CASSLADRGHGYTF
TRBV18	-	-	TRBJ1-6	TGTGCCAGCCAACGGACGGGATATAATTCACCCCTCCACTTT	CASQRTGYNSPLHF
TRBV25-1	TRBD1	-	TRBJ1-4	TGTGCCAGCACGGACAGGGAAAAACTGTTTTTT	CASTDREKLFF
TRBV6-1	TRBD2	-	TRBJ2-5	TGTGCCAGCAGTGAAGTGGGAGGGGACCAAGAGACCCAGTACTTC	CASSEVGGDQETQYF
TRBV5-1	-	-	TRBJ1-1	TGCGCCAGCAGCTTGAGACACCGGAACACTGAAGCTTTCTTT	CASSLRHRNTEAFF
TRBV11-2	-	-	TRBJ2-1	TGTGCCAGCAGCTTAGAGGGACAAGCCTACAATGAGCAGTTCTTC	CASSLEGQAYNEQFF
TRBV5-4	TRBD2	-	TRBJ2-3	TGTGCCAGCAGCTTTCCAGGCGGGGGGGCAGATACGCAGTATTTT	CASSFPGGGADTQYF
TRBV5-1	-	once	TRBJ1-5	TGCGCCAGCAGCTTGGGGACAGCCGGGGATCCCCAGCATTTT	CASSLGTAGDPQHF
TRBV2	-	-	TRBJ1-3	TGTGCCAGCAGACGTTCATCGCGGAGCACTTCTTCTGGAAACACCATATATTTT	CASRRSSRSTSSGNTIYF
TRBV6-1	TRBD1	once	TRBJ1-2	TGTGCCAGCAGTGAAACGGGACAGGGAAACTATGGCTACACCTTC	CASSETGQGNYGYTF
TRBV4-1	-	-	TRBJ2-5	TGCGCCAGCAGCCACCCCGGGGACCAAGAGACCCAGTACTTC	CASSHPGDQETQYF
TRBV14	-	-	TRBJ1-4	TGTGCCAGCAGCCAAGATCTCGAAAAACTGTTTTTT	CASSQDLEKLFF
TRBV2	-	-	TRBJ1-1	TGTGCCAGCAGTGCGGAGGGGATGGTTGGCACTGAAGCTTTCTTT	CASSAEGMVGTEAFF
TRBV7-8	-	-	TRBJ2-1	TGTGCCAGCAGCTTAGGGGGGGGGCCCTACAATGAGCAGTTCTTC	CASSLGGGPYNEQFF
TRBV11-3	TRBD1	-	TRBJ2-7	TGTGCCAGCAGCCTAACCTCGGGACAGTCCAACGAGCAGTACTTC	CASSLTSGQSNEQYF
TRBV18	-	-	TRBJ2-2	TGTGCCAGCTCACCACCGACCCGGGCCGGGGAGCTGTTTTTT	CASSPPTRAGELFF
TRBV6-6	-	-	TRBJ2-3	TGTGCCAGCAGTTACGAGGTCAGCACAGATACGCAGTATTTT	CASSYEVSTDTQYF
TRBV27	-	-	TRBJ2-3	TGTGCCAGCAGTCTAGGAAGGACGCAGTATTTT	CASSLGRTQYF
TRBV7-2	TRBD2	-	TRBJ2-5	TGTGCCAGCAGCAGAATGGGGCGGGGGATTGGGGAGACCCAGTACTTC	CASSRMGRGIGETQYF
TRBV6-1	-	-	TRBJ2-7	TGTGCCAGCAGTGGGGAAGATACAGGGATCTACTACGAGCAGTACTTC	CASSGEDTGIYYEQYF
TRBV11-2	-	-	TRBJ2-1	TGTGCCAGCAGCGGGGGGATCGGACGGGCGAATGAGCAGTTCTTC	CASSGGIGRANEQFF